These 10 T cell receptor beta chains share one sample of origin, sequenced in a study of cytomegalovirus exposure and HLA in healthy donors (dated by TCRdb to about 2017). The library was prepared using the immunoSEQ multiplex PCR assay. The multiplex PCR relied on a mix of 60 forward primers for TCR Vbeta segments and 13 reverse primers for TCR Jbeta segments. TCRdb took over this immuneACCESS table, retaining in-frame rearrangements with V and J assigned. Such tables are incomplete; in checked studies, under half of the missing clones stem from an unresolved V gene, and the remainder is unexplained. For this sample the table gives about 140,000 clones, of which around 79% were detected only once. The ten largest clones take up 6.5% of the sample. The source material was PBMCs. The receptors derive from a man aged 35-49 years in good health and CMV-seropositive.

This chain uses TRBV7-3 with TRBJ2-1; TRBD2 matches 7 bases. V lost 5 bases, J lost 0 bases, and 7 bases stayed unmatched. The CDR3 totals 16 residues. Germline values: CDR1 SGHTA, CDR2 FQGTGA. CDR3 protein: CASSPMTSSSYNEQFF. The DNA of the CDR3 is TGTGCCAGCAGCCCGATGACTAGCAGCTCCTACAATGAGCAGTTCTTC.

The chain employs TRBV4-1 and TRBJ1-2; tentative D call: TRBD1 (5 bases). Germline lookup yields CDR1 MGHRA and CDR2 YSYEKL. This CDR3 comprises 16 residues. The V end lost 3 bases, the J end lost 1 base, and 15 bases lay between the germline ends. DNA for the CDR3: TGCGCCAGCAGCCAGCCCCCCCGCGGGGGTAACTATGGCTACACCTTC. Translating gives CASSQPPRGGNYGYTF.

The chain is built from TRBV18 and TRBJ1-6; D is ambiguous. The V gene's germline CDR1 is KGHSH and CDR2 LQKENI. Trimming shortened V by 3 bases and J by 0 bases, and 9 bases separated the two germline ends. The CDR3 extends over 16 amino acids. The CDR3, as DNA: TGTGCCAGCTCACCCTCCGGGAGCTCCTATAATTCACCCCTCCACTTT. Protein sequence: CASSPSGSSYNSPLHF.

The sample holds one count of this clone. The CDR3 DNA reads as TGTGCCAGCACCCGGACAGGGGTCCCCGCAGCTTTCTTT. Protein sequence: CASTRTGVPAAFF. This chain joins TRBV5-6 and TRBJ1-1; TRBD1 aligns across 9 bases. The CDR3 extends over 13 amino acids. Germline V gene data show CDR1 as SGHDT and CDR2 as YYEEEE. Trimming removed 6 bases from V and 10 bases from J; junction bases left unmatched: 10.

The CDR3 region is CASTPGGGNIQYF. CDR3 sequence (DNA): TGTGCCAGCACTCCCGGGGGTGGAAACATTCAGTACTTC. The gene calls are TRBV7-9 and TRBJ2-4; tentatively, D is TRBD2 (6 bases). Germline-derived CDR1 and CDR2 are SEHNR and FQNEAQ (reference sequence). The CDR3 has 13 amino acids. V shed 7 bases and J shed 6 bases, with 13 bases lying between them. The complete variable domain, with remaining parts taken from reference TRBV7-9 and TRBJ2-4, reads DTGVSQNPRHKITKRGQNVTFRCDPISEHNRLYWYRQTLGQGPEFLTYFQNEAQLEKSRLLSDRFSAERPKGSFSTLEIQRTEQGDSAMYLCASTPGGGNIQYFGAGTRLSVL.

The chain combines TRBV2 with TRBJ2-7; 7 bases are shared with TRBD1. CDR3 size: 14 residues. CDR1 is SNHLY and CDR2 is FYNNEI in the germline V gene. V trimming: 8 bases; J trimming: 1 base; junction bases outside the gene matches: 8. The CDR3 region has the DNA TGTGCCAGCGGGGACAGATCGACTTCCTACGAGCAGTACTTC. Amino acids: CASGDRSTSYEQYF.

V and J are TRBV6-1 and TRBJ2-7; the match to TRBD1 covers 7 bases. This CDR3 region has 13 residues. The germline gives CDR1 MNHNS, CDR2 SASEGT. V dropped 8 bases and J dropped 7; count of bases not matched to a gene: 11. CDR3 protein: CASVGQPLTEQYF. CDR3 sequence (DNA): TGTGCCAGCGTGGGACAGCCTCTCACAGAGCAGTACTTC.

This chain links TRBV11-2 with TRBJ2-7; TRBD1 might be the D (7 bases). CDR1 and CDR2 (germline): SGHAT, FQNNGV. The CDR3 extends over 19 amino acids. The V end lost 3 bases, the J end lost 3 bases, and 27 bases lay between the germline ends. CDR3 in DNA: TGTGCCAGCAGCTTTCCCAAAGAGGCGATCGGACAGGACTACTACGAGCAGTACTTC. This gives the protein CASSFPKEAIGQDYYEQYF.

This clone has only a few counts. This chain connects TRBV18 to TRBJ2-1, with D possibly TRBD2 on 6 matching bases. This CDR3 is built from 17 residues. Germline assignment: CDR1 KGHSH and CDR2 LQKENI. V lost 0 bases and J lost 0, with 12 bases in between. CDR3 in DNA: TGTGCCAGCTCACCACCGGTCCCCGGGAGCTCCTACAATGAGCAGTTCTTC. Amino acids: CASSPPVPGSSYNEQFF.

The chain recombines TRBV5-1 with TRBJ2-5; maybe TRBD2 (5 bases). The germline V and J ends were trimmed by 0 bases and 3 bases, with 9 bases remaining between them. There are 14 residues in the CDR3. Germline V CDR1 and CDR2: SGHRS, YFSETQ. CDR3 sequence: CASSLGSGEETQYF. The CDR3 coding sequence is TGCGCCAGCAGCTTGGGCTCCGGGGAAGAGACCCAGTACTTC.